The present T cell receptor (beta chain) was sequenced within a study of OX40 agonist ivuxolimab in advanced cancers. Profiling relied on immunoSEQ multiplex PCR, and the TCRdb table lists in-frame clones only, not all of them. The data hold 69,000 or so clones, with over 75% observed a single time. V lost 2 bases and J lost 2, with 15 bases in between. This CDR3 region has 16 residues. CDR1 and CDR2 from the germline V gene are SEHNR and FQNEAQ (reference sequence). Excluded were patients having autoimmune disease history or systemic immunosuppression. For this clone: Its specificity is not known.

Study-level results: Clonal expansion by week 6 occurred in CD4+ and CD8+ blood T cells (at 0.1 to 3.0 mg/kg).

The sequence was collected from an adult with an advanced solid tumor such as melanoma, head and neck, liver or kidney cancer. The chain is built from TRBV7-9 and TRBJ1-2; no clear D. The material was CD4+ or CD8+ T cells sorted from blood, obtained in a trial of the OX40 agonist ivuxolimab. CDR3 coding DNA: TGTGCCAGCAGCTTAAATGTAGCCTCGAACAACTATGGCTACACCTTC. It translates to CASSLNVASNNYGYTF.